Below, 11 T cell receptor beta chains from the same sample are listed, as sequenced in a study of blood T cell repertoires in COVID-19. Profiled with immunoSEQ multiplex PCR; TCRdb holds only in-frame clones, not every one. The sample gives over 200,000 clones, around 80% of which show up once; under 2% is in the top ten. The sample consisted of PBMCs or T cells enriched from blood (not recorded which). The receptor source for this set is a man aged 55 to 70 who had recovered from COVID-19.

This chain joins TRBV27 and TRBJ1-2; no clear D gene. The CDR3 runs to 14 residues. Germline V gene sequence: CDR1 MNHEY, CDR2 SMNVEV (reference sequence). V was trimmed by 0 bases and J by 4 bases, leaving 9 bases between them. Here the CDR3 reads CASSLSRVGYGYTF. CDR3 in DNA: TGTGCCAGCAGTTTATCTCGGGTTGGCTATGGCTACACCTTC.

The J gene is TRBJ2-1, the V gene TRBV5-1; 11 bases match TRBD2. Germline CDR1 reads SGHRS; CDR2 reads YFSETQ. This CDR3 spans 17 amino acids. V lost 4 bases to trimming and J lost 4 bases; unmatched junction nucleotides: 10. DNA for the CDR3: TGCGCCAGCAGCGTAGGAGGGACTAGCGGACCATACAATGAGCAGTTCTTC. Encoded protein: CASSVGGTSGPYNEQFF. Based on the CDR3 plus reference TRBV5-1 and TRBJ2-1, the full variable domain is KAGVTQTPRYLIKTRGQQVTLSCSPISGHRSVSWYQQTPGQGLQFLFEYFSETQRNKGNFPGRFSGRQFSNSRSEMNVSTLELGDSALYLCASSVGGTSGPYNEQFFGPGTRLTVL.

The chain employs TRBV5-1 and TRBJ2-7; D is possibly TRBD1 (6 bases). Trimming took 2 bases from V and 4 from J, leaving 7 bases between them. The CDR3 extends over 12 amino acids. Looked up from germline, CDR1 is SGHRS and CDR2 is YFSETQ. DNA of the CDR3: TGCGCCAGCAGCTTTACAGGGTACGAGCAGTACTTC. This sequence encodes CASSFTGYEQYF.

V is TRBV15 and J is TRBJ2-1; the D is unclear. Trimming took 0 bases from V and 6 from J, leaving 6 bases between them. Germline CDR1 is LNHNV and CDR2 is YYDKDF (reference sequence). This CDR3 comprises 13 residues. The DNA of the CDR3 is TGTGCCACCAGCAGAGAGGCTAGCAATGAGCAGTTCTTC. Protein product: CATSREASNEQFF.

The chain has TRBV19 and TRBJ2-5; 8 bases align to TRBD2. J gave up 6 bases and V 3 bases, and 3 bases lay outside the gene matches. Germline assignment: CDR1 LNHDA and CDR2 SQIVND (reference sequence). The CDR3 sequence is 13 residues long. CDR3: CASSIGGGQTQYF. In DNA, the CDR3 is TGTGCCAGTAGTATCGGGGGGGGGCAGACCCAGTACTTC.

On this clone itself: The sample has other DNA sequences that encode this CDR3 too. J is TRBJ1-1 and V is TRBV5-1, with 11 positions matching TRBD1. Germline CDR1 reads SGHRS; CDR2 reads YFSETQ. J was trimmed by 2 bases and V by 5 bases; bases with no gene match: 2. The CDR3 loop spans 14 amino acids. This chain's CDR3 is CASSGQGANTEAFF. In nucleotides, the CDR3 is TGCGCCAGCAGTGGACAGGGGGCTAACACTGAAGCTTTCTTT.

The V call is TRBV7-2, the J call TRBJ2-2; 8 nucleotides agree with TRBD2. In germline, CDR1 is SGHTA, CDR2 FQGNSA. The CDR3 spans 16 residues. The J segment lost 4 bases and the V segment lost 1 base, leaving 5 bases of the junction unmatched. The CDR3 reads CASSLVPGGGTGELFF. The CDR3 coding sequence is TGTGCCAGCAGCTTAGTACCGGGGGGGGGCACCGGGGAGCTGTTTTTT.

This chain connects TRBV2 to TRBJ2-1; TRBD2 agrees at 8 bases. The V and J ends lost 3 bases and 4 bases, in that order; junction bases with no gene match: 5. The CDR3 runs to 15 residues. Germline V gene lookup returns CDR1 SNHLY and CDR2 FYNNEI. The CDR3 here is CASSELAGRYNEQFF. DNA of the CDR3: TGTGCCAGCAGTGAGTTAGCGGGGAGATACAATGAGCAGTTCTTC.

The V call is TRBV7-3, the J call TRBJ2-3; 10 positions match TRBD1. This CDR3 is 16 amino acids long. J lost 1 base, V lost 3 bases, and 4 bases had no gene match. Looked up from germline, CDR1 is SGHTA and CDR2 is FQGTGA. The CDR3 loop reads CASSFSGTGGTDTQYF. Written as DNA, the CDR3 is TGTGCCAGCAGCTTTTCCGGGACAGGGGGCACAGATACGCAGTATTTT.

This clone was observed a handful of times. This chain uses TRBV21-1 with TRBJ2-2; whether TRBD2, the table's D call, matches the DNA was not checked. TRBV21-1 is labeled a pseudogene. This CDR3 has 15 residues. The CDR3 bases are TGTGCCAGCCTGGGGCTAGCGGGGTTCACCGGGGAGCTGTTTTTT. Its protein product is CASLGLAGFTGELFF.

As regards this clone: A read error may produce the germline difference seen at one junction end. The J gene is TRBJ1-2, the V gene TRBV10-2; the D gene is possibly TRBD1 (6 bases). The germline V gene has CDR1 WSHSY and CDR2 SAAADI. This CDR3 spans 16 amino acids. The CDR3 sequence is CASSEVVGTGHYGYTF. The CDR3 coding sequence is TGCGCCAGCAGTGAGGTAGTGGGTACAGGGCACTACGGCTACACCTTC.